This T cell receptor beta chain was recovered during a study of T cells in localized non-small cell lung cancer. On this clone: Its target is not known.

Data came from immunoSEQ multiplex PCR; TCRdb stores just in-frame clones and leaves some out. Counted here are roughly 90,000 clones, around 90% occurring once; the ten biggest clones make up 4.1%. Findings and caveats of the study: Higher blood T cell density tracked longer overall survival. The appearance of a median approximately 60 of the top 100 tumor clones was seen in adjacent lung. Uninvolved nearby lung showed the greatest T cell clonality, exceeding that found in tumor. Only one tumor region was sequenced, so heterogeneity remains possible.

The receptor's source is a woman aged 35 to 70 with stage II squamous cell lung carcinoma. The sequencing here drew on PBMCs, taken before any cancer treatment.

CDR3 nucleotides: TGTGCCAGCAGGCGCGGACAGGGACCAGGATCACCCCTCCACTTT. This sequence encodes CASRRGQGPGSPLHF. This rearrangement joins TRBV2 to TRBJ1-6, with 8 positions matching TRBD1. CDR3 length equals 15 residues. V lost 6 bases to trimming and J lost 10 bases; unmatched junction nucleotides: 11. Per germline, CDR1 SNHLY and CDR2 FYNNEI.